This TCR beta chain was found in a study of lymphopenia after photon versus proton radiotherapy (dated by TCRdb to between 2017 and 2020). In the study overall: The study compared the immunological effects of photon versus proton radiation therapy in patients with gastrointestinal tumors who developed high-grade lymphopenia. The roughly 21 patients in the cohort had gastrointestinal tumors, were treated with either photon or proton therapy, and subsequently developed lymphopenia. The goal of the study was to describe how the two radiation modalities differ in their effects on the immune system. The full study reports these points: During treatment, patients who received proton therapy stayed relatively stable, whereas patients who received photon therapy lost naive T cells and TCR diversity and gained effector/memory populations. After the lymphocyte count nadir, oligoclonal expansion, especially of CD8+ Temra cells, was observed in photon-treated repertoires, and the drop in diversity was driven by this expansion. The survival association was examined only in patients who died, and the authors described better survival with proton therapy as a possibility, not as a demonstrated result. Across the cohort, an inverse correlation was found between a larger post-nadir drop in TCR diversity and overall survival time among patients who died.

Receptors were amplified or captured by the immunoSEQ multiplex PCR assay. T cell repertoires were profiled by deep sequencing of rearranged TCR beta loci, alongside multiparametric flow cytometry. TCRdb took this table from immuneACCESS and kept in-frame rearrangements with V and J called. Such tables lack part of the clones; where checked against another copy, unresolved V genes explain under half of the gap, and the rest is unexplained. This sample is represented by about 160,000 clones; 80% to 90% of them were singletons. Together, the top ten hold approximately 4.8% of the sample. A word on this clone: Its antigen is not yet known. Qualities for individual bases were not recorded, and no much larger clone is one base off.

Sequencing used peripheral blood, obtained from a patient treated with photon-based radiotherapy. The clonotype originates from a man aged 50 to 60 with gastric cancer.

The CDR3 region: CASSPAWGEETQYF. At the DNA level, the sequence is TGTGCCAGCTCACCCGCGTGGGGAGAGGAGACCCAGTACTTC. This chain joins TRBV18 to TRBJ2-5; TRBD2 is perhaps the D gene, given 5 matching bases. Reading from cysteine to phenylalanine, the CDR3 counts 14 amino acids. The DNA shown is the 42-base CDR3, in frame from base 1. CDR1 KGHSH and CDR2 LQKENI are derived from the germline V gene. V is reduced by 3 bases and J by 5 bases, leaving a spacing of 13 bases between them.